These 15 T cell receptor beta chains came from one sample sequenced in a study of cytomegalovirus exposure and HLA in healthy donors (dated by TCRdb to between 2016 and 2019). The receptor library was made with the immunoSEQ multiplex PCR assay. For the multiplex PCR, a mixture combining 60 forward primers for TCR Vbeta segments and 13 reverse primers for TCR Jbeta segments was used. TCRdb stores this immuneACCESS table with in-frame sequences only. Part of the clones is absent; in the studies checked, under half of the shortfall reflects unresolved V genes, and no reason is known for the rest. The sample's own table lists about 43,000 clones. The ten largest clones represent more than 1.5% of the sample. Sequencing was carried out using PBMCs. The source of these receptors is a woman aged 30 to 39 in good health and CMV-seronegative.

The chain couples TRBV5-6 to TRBJ2-1; TRBD1 agrees at 10 bases. The V gene end was trimmed by 4 bases and the J gene end by 4 bases; junction bases not matched to a gene: 2. CDR3 size: 14 residues. Germline loops: CDR1 SGHDT, CDR2 YYEEEE. In DNA, the CDR3 is TGTGCCAGCAGCCGGGACAGGGGATACAATGAGCAGTTCTTC. Protein product: CASSRDRGYNEQFF.

The chain joins TRBV5-1 to TRBJ1-4; no clear D gene. The germline gives CDR1 SGHRS, CDR2 YFSETQ. CDR3 length: 12 residues. V dropped 2 bases and J dropped 7 bases, with 6 bases sitting between them. In DNA form, the CDR3 reads TGCGCCAGCAGCTTTGAGGGTGAAAAACTGTTTTTT. Its translation: CASSFEGEKLFF.

This rearrangement joins TRBV29-1 to TRBJ2-2, with TRBD1 matching over 8 bases. There are 14 residues in the CDR3. The junction had 4 bases not matched to a gene; V was cut back by 0 bases and J by 7 bases. Germline lookup yields CDR1 SQVTM and CDR2 ANQGSEA. The CDR3 protein is CSVEEDRVGGELFF. Here the CDR3 DNA reads TGCAGCGTTGAAGAGGACAGGGTTGGCGGGGAGCTGTTTTTT.

The chain couples TRBV5-1 to TRBJ2-7, with D possibly matching TRBD2 (5 bases). The V gene lost 0 bases and the J gene lost 3 bases, with 13 bases spanning the gap. This CDR3 region has 15 residues. Germline loops: CDR1 SGHRS, CDR2 YFSETQ. The DNA for the CDR3 is TGCGCCAGCAGCTTGGTTTTTCATCGGGGCTACGAGCAGTACTTC. It is translated as CASSLVFHRGYEQYF.

The chain has TRBV19 and TRBJ1-5; 9 bases agree with TRBD1. V shed 10 bases and J 1 base; nucleotides not matched to a gene: 11. Germline V gene sequence: CDR1 LNHDA, CDR2 SQIVND (reference sequence). CDR3 length: 16 amino acids. For the CDR3, the DNA is TGTGCCACCCATCACAGGGGGCGGGAAAGCAATCAGCCCCAGCATTTT. Residues: CATHHRGRESNQPQHF.

V gene TRBV5-6 combines with J gene TRBJ1-1; D ambiguous. V was clipped by 2 bases and J by 4 bases, with 9 bases between them. This CDR3 region has 13 residues. Germline CDR1 is SGHDT and CDR2 is YYEEEE. This CDR3 is CASSFSAGTEAFF. As DNA, the CDR3 is TGTGCCAGCAGCTTTTCGGCGGGCACTGAAGCTTTCTTT.

The CDR3 here is CASSYRVGNTEAFF. As DNA, the CDR3 is TGTGCCAGCAGCTACAGGGTAGGGAACACTGAAGCTTTCTTT. V and J are TRBV5-6 and TRBJ1-1, with D possibly matching TRBD1 (6 bases). The V end was cut by 3 bases, the J end by 1 base, with 10 bases between. The CDR3 runs to 14 residues. Germline values: CDR1 SGHDT, CDR2 YYEEEE.

The chain couples TRBV28 to TRBJ2-7; perhaps TRBD1 as D (7 bases). The length of the CDR3 is 14 residues. V dropped 5 bases and J dropped 3 bases, with 14 bases sitting between them. The germline V gene has CDR1 MDHEN and CDR2 SYDVKM. The CDR3 bases are TGTGCCAGCAGTCCCTCAGGGGGAGGCTACGAGCAGTACTTC. Encoded protein: CASSPSGGGYEQYF.

The rearrangement uses TRBV27 and TRBJ2-7, with 7 bases aligning to TRBD1. This CDR3 spans 12 amino acids. Germline assignment: CDR1 MNHEY and CDR2 SMNVEV (reference sequence). Trimming cost V 6 bases and J 3 bases; bases outside gene matches: 2. The CDR3, as DNA: TGTGCCAGCAGGCAGGGGGTCTACGAGCAGTACTTC. This codes for CASRQGVYEQYF.

The chain carries TRBV7-9 and TRBJ2-5, with a weak D call TRBD2 (6 bases). The V gene lost 5 bases and the J gene lost 5 bases, with 18 bases spanning the gap. CDR3 size: 15 residues. Germline CDR1 and CDR2: SEHNR and FQNEAQ (reference sequence). The CDR3: CASSPREREYETQYF. As DNA, the CDR3 is TGTGCCAGCAGCCCAAGGGAACGGGAGTATGAGACCCAGTACTTC.

The CDR3 bases are TGTGCCAGCAGTGGCACAGCGGGACTCGGAAACATTCAGTACTTC. Its protein product is CASSGTAGLGNIQYF. The chain carries TRBV2 and TRBJ2-4; 7 nucleotides align to TRBD2. The trim removed 4 bases at V and 6 bases at J, leaving 9 bases unmatched. Germline loops: CDR1 SNHLY, CDR2 FYNNEI. The CDR3 sequence is 15 residues long.

The chain employs TRBV27 and TRBJ2-2; D unclear. The V and J ends lost 3 bases and 4 bases respectively, with 9 bases between them. CDR1 and CDR2 (germline): MNHEY, SMNVEV (reference sequence). This CDR3 comprises 14 residues. CDR3 bases: TGTGCCAGCAGTTTGCGGCGCGCCACCGGGGAGCTGTTTTTT. It encodes CASSLRRATGELFF.

The gene calls are TRBV6-1 and TRBJ2-1, with 10 bases that match TRBD2. The junction had 8 bases not matched to a gene; V was cut back by 5 bases and J by 7 bases. The length of the CDR3 is 15 residues. Germline V gene data show CDR1 as MNHNS and CDR2 as SASEGT. CDR3 sequence reads: CASSPELAGKNEQFF. The CDR3 bases are TGTGCCAGCAGTCCTGAACTAGCGGGAAAAAATGAGCAGTTCTTC.

V and J are TRBV4-1 and TRBJ1-1; 9 nucleotides align to TRBD1. This CDR3 region has 17 residues. CDR1 is MGHRA and CDR2 is YSYEKL in the germline V gene. J lost 4 bases, V lost 2 bases, and 11 bases had no gene match. CDR3 DNA: TGCGCCAGCAGCCAATTCCCCACAGGGGGCGAGGGCACTGAAGCTTTCTTT. It encodes CASSQFPTGGEGTEAFF.

The chain combines TRBV6-5 with TRBJ1-5, with 7 nucleotides matching TRBD1. The CDR3 has 15 residues. The J segment lost 7 bases and the V segment lost 6 bases, leaving 12 bases of the junction unmatched. CDR1 and CDR2 from the germline V gene are MNHEY and SVGAGI. CDR3 bases: TGTGCCAGCAGCCAGAATCTGGGACAGAGACAGCCCCAGCATTTT. Its translation: CASSQNLGQRQPQHF.